Listed below are T cell receptor beta chains from one sample, sequenced in a study of human T cells and chemical hapten exposure. TCRdb reprocessed the RACE reads via MiXCR and lists one record per CDR3 protein. The table has under 400,000 distinct CDR3 sequences, roughly 4.6% seen once. This sample comprised whole blood, obtained in connection with sensitization to the hapten diphenylcyclopropenone (DPC). The receptors shown here come from a woman between 45 and 60 years old with alopecia areata. Some clones in this sample may be carry-over from other donors' samples. Each CDR3 is given with its conserved first and last residue. Fields, in order: J gene, clone size, V gene, D gene, CDR3 DNA, CDR3 protein. The D gene is left open where the match is weak. The size of a clone is reported for some rows only, either as once, few or many, or as a class for expanded clones.

j_call: TRBJ1-2; clone_size: many; v_call: TRBV7-8; d_call: .; cdr3_nt: TGTGCCAGCAGCTTAGCAGGGGAAGGTTATGGCTACACCTTC; cdr3_aa: CASSLAGEGYGYTF
j_call: TRBJ2-1; clone_size: many; v_call: TRBV24-1; d_call: TRBD1; cdr3_nt: TGTGCCACCACCCTTAATCCCATCCGGGACAGGGGTTACAATGAGCAGTTCTTC; cdr3_aa: CATTLNPIRDRGYNEQFF
j_call: TRBJ1-2; clone_size: .; v_call: TRBV7-9; d_call: TRBD1; cdr3_nt: TGTGCCAGCACCATAGAACAGGGGGCGGCTTATGGCTACACCTTC; cdr3_aa: CASTIEQGAAYGYTF
j_call: TRBJ1-3; clone_size: many; v_call: TRBV29-1; d_call: .; cdr3_nt: TGCAGCGTGGATGACACTTATGGAAACACCATATATTTT; cdr3_aa: CSVDDTYGNTIYF
j_call: TRBJ1-2; clone_size: few; v_call: TRBV4-2; d_call: .; cdr3_nt: TGTGCCAGCAGCCAAGGAACAGGGTCTGGCTACACCTTC; cdr3_aa: CASSQGTGSGYTF
j_call: TRBJ1-5; clone_size: many; v_call: TRBV12-3/TRBV12-4; d_call: .; cdr3_nt: TGTGCCAGCAGTCAGGGAGGGGCTCAGCCCCAGCATTTT; cdr3_aa: CASSQGGAQPQHF
j_call: TRBJ1-4; clone_size: many; v_call: TRBV20-1; d_call: .; cdr3_nt: TGCAGTGCTAGAGTAGTAGCAACTAATGAAAAACTGTTTTTT; cdr3_aa: CSARVVATNEKLFF
j_call: TRBJ2-1; clone_size: .; v_call: TRBV27; d_call: .; cdr3_nt: TGTGCCAGCAGCCCCAGGACACGAGCGGGCAATGAGCAGTTCTTC; cdr3_aa: CASSPRTRAGNEQFF
j_call: TRBJ2-3; clone_size: few; v_call: TRBV7-2; d_call: TRBD1; cdr3_nt: TGTGCCAGCAGCCCTTGGACAGGGGGTATAGATACGCAGTATTTT; cdr3_aa: CASSPWTGGIDTQYF
j_call: TRBJ2-7; clone_size: many; v_call: TRBV7-2; d_call: TRBD2; cdr3_nt: TGTGCCAGCAGCGTAGCGGGACGGGCGTCCTACGAGCAGTACTTC; cdr3_aa: CASSVAGRASYEQYF
j_call: TRBJ2-6; clone_size: .; v_call: TRBV6-2/TRBV6-3; d_call: .; cdr3_nt: TGTGCCAGCACCCTCCACGGCTCTGGGGCCAACGTCCTGACTTTC; cdr3_aa: CASTLHGSGANVLTF
j_call: TRBJ2-1; clone_size: .; v_call: TRBV25-1; d_call: TRBD2; cdr3_nt: TGTGCCAGCAGTGAATGGACTAGCGGTTACAATGAGCAGTTCTTC; cdr3_aa: CASSEWTSGYNEQFF
j_call: TRBJ2-3; clone_size: many; v_call: TRBV6-5; d_call: .; cdr3_nt: TGTGCCAGCAGTTACTTTGGGGCTAGCACAGATACGCAGTATTTT; cdr3_aa: CASSYFGASTDTQYF
j_call: TRBJ1-6; clone_size: .; v_call: TRBV11-2; d_call: .; cdr3_nt: TGTGCCAGCAGCGATACCCGAGGGGGGACTCTTCCCCTCCACTTT; cdr3_aa: CASSDTRGGTLPLHF
j_call: TRBJ1-1; clone_size: .; v_call: TRBV29-1; d_call: .; cdr3_nt: TGCAGCGTTGAATCGGGTGACACTGAAGCTTTCTTT; cdr3_aa: CSVESGDTEAFF
j_call: TRBJ2-7; clone_size: many; v_call: TRBV28; d_call: .; cdr3_nt: TGTGCCAGCAGACTCGACGAGGGGACAAGCTTGGAGCAGTACTTC; cdr3_aa: CASRLDEGTSLEQYF
j_call: TRBJ1-1; clone_size: .; v_call: TRBV20-1; d_call: .; cdr3_nt: TGCAGTGCGGAACAGGGTAAGAACACTGAAGCTTTCTTT; cdr3_aa: CSAEQGKNTEAFF
j_call: TRBJ2-3; clone_size: .; v_call: TRBV4-1; d_call: .; cdr3_nt: TGCGCCAGCAGCGGGCGGGGCGGTTCCGACACAGATACGCAGTATTTT; cdr3_aa: CASSGRGGSDTDTQYF
j_call: TRBJ2-5; clone_size: many; v_call: TRBV20-1; d_call: .; cdr3_nt: TGCAGTGCTAGGCCAGGGAAAATCGTCCAAGAGACCCAGTACTTC; cdr3_aa: CSARPGKIVQETQYF
j_call: TRBJ2-1; clone_size: many; v_call: TRBV7-3; d_call: .; cdr3_nt: TGTGCCAGCAGCACCTATCCGGACAGCTACAATGAGCAGTTCTTC; cdr3_aa: CASSTYPDSYNEQFF
j_call: TRBJ2-6; clone_size: many; v_call: TRBV6-6; d_call: .; cdr3_nt: TGTGCCAGCAGGGGGGAACAGGGAAGAGGGGCCAACGTCCTGACTTTC; cdr3_aa: CASRGEQGRGANVLTF
j_call: TRBJ2-2; clone_size: few; v_call: TRBV6-5; d_call: .; cdr3_nt: TGTGCCAGCAGTTATTCTAGGCCAACGGGGGAGCTGTTTTTT; cdr3_aa: CASSYSRPTGELFF